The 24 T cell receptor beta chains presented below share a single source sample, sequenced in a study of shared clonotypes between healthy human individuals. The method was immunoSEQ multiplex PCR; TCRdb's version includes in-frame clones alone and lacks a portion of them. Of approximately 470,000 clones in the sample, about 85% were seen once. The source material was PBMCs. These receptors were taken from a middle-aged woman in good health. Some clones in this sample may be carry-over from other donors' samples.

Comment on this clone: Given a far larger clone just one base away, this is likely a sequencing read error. The CDR3 is CASSLGGDSNLPQHF. The CDR3 nucleotides are TGTGCCAGCAGCTTAGGAGGAGATAGCAATCTGCCCCAGCATTTT. The chain joins TRBV4-2 to TRBJ1-5; no clear D. Germline values: CDR1 LGHNA, CDR2 YNFKEQ. The CDR3 is 15 amino acids.

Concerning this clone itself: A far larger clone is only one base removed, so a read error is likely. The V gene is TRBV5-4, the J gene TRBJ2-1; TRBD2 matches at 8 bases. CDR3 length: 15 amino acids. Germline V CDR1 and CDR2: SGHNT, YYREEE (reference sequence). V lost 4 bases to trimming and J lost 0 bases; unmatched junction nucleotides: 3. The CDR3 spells CASSPSGSSYNEQFF. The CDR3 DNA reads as TGTGCCAGCAGCCCAAGCGGGAGCTCCTACAATGAGCAGTTCTTC. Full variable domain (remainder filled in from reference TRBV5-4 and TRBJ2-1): ETGVTQSPTHLIKTRGQQVTLRCSSQSGHNTVSWYQQALGQGPQFIFQYYREEENGRGNFPPRFSGLQFPNYSSELNVNALELDDSALYLCASSPSGSSYNEQFFGPGTRLTVL.

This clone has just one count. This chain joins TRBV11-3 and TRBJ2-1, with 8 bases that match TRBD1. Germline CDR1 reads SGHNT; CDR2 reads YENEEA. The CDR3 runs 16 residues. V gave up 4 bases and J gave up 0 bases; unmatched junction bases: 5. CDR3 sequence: CASSSQGASSYNEQFF. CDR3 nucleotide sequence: TGTGCCAGCAGCTCCCAGGGGGCGAGCTCCTACAATGAGCAGTTCTTC.

The DNA for the CDR3 is TGTGCCAGCAGCCATGGGGGGTTCAATCAGCCCCAGCATTTT. This encodes CASSHGGFNQPQHF. The chain recombines TRBV7-9 with TRBJ1-5; D is perhaps TRBD1 (5 bases). Between the trimmed V and J ends, which lost 5 bases and 3 bases, there was a span of 11 bases. Germline V lookup: CDR1 SEHNR, CDR2 FQNEAQ (reference sequence). The length of the CDR3 is 14 residues.

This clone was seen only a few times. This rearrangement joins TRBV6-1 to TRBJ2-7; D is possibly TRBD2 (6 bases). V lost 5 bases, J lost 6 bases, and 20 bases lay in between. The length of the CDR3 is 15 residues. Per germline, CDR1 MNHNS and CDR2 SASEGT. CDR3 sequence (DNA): TGTGCCAGCAGTTCCACACCGGCGGAGGGCAGCGAGCAGTACTTC. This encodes CASSSTPAEGSEQYF.

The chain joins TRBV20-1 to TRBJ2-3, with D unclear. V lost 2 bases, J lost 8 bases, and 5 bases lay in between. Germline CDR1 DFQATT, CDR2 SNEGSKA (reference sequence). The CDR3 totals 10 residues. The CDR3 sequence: CSARWTTQYF. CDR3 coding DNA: TGCAGTGCTAGATGGACTACGCAGTATTTT.

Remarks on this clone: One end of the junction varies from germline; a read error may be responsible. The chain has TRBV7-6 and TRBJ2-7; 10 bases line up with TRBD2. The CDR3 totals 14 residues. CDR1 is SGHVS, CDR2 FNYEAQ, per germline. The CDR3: CASSLAGAAYEQYF. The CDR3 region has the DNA TGTGCCAGCAGCCTAGCGGGAGCTGCTTACGAGCAGTACTTC.

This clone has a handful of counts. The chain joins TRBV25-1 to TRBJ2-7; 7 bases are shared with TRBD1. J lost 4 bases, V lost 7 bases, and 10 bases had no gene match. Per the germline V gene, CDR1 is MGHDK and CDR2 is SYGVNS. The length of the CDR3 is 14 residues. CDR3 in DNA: TGTGCCAGCACAGGGACCCCAGGGGGTTACGAGCAGTACTTC. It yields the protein CASTGTPGGYEQYF.

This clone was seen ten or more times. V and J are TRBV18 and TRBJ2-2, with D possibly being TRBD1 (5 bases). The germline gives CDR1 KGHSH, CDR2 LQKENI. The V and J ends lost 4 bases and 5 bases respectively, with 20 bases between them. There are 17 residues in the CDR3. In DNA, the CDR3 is TGTGCCAGCTCACTCACCCAAAACATACAGGCAACCGGGGAGCTGTTTTTT. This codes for CASSLTQNIQATGELFF.

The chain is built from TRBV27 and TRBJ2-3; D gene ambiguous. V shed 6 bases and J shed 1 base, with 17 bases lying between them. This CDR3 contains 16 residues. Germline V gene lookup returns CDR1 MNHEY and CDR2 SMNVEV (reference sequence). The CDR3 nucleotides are TGTGCCAGCAGCCTGTTTAGGGCGTTCGGCACAGATACGCAGTATTTT. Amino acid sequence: CASSLFRAFGTDTQYF.

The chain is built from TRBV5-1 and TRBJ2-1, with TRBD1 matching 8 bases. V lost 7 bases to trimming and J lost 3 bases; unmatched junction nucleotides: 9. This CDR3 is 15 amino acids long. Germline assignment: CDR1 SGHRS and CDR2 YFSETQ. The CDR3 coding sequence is TGCGCCAGCGCCCCACAGGGGGATGGCTACAATGAGCAGTTCTTC. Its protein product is CASAPQGDGYNEQFF.

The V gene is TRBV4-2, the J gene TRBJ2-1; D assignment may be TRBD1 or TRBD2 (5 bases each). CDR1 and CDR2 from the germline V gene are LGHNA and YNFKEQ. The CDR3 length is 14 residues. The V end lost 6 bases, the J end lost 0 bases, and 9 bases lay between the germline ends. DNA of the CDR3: TGTGCCAGCAGTGGGGGAAGCTCCTACAATGAGCAGTTCTTC. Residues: CASSGGSSYNEQFF.

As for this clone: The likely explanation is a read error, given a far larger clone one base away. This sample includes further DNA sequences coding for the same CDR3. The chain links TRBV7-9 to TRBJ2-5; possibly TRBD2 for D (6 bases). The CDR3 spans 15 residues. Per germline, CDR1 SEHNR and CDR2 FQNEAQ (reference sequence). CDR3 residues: CASSFQKAAGETQYF. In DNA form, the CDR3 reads TGTGCTAGCAGCTTTCAGAAGGCGGCGGGGGAGACCCAGTACTTC. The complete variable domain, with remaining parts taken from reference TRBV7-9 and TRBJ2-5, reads DTGVSQNPRHKITKRGQNVTFRCDPISEHNRLYWYRQTLGQGPEFLTYFQNEAQLEKSRLLSDRFSAERPKGSFSTLEIQRTEQGDSAMYLCASSFQKAAGETQYFGPGTRLLVL.

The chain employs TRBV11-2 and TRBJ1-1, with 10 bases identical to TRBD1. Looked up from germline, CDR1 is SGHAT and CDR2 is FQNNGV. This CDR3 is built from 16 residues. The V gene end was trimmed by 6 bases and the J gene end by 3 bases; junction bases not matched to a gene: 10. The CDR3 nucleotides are TGTGCCAGCAGGATCCCGGGACAGGGGCGAGACACTGAAGCTTTCTTT. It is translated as CASRIPGQGRDTEAFF.

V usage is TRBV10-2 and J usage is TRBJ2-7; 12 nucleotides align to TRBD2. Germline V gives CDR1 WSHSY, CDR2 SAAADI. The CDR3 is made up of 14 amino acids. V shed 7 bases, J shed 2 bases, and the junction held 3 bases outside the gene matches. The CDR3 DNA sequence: TGCGCCAGCAATCTAGCGGGAGGGCCCTACGAGCAGTACTTC. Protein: CASNLAGGPYEQYF.

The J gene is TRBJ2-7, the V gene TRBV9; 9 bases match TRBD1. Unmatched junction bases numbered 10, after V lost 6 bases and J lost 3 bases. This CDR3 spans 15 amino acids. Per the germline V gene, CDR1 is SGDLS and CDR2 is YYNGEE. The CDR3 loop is CASNLTGQGSYEQYF. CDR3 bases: TGTGCCAGCAACTTGACGGGACAGGGCAGCTACGAGCAGTACTTC.

CDR3 region: CAISESPVWTTYGYTF. Written as DNA, the CDR3 is TGTGCCATCAGTGAGTCGCCTGTATGGACAACCTATGGCTACACCTTC. The rearrangement joins TRBV10-3 to TRBJ1-2; perhaps TRBD1 as D (5 bases). This CDR3 is 16 amino acids long. With 0 bases removed from V and 4 bases from J, the gap between germline ends came to 15 bases. Germline V gene data show CDR1 as ENHRY and CDR2 as SYGVKD.

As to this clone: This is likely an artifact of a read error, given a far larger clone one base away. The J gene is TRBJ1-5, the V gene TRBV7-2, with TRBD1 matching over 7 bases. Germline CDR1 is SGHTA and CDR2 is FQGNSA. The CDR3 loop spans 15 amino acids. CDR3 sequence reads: CASSSRTGSNKPQHF. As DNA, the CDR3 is TGTGCCAGCAGCTCTAGGACAGGTAGCAATAAGCCCCAGCATTTT.

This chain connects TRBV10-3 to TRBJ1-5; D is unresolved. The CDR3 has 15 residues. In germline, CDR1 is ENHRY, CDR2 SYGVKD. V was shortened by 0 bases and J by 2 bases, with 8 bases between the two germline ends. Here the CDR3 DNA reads TGTGCCATCAGTGAGTCTCAGGTTGGCAATCAGCCCCAGCATTTT. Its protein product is CAISESQVGNQPQHF.

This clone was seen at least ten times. The CDR3 DNA is TGCGCCAGCAGCCAAGATGGGGCGCGCGGGGACATTCAGTACTTC. It yields the protein CASSQDGARGDIQYF. The chain employs TRBV4-3 and TRBJ2-4, with a possible D match to TRBD2 (6 bases). The germline V gene encodes CDR1 LGHNA and CDR2 YSLEER. Trimming removed 0 bases at V and 8 bases at J, with 14 bases between. This CDR3 is built from 15 residues.

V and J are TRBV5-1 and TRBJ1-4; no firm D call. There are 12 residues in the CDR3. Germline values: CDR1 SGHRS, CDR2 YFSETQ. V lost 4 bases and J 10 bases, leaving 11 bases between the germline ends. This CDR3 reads CASSEEGRKLFF. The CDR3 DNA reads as TGCGCCAGCAGCGAAGAGGGAAGAAAACTGTTTTTT.

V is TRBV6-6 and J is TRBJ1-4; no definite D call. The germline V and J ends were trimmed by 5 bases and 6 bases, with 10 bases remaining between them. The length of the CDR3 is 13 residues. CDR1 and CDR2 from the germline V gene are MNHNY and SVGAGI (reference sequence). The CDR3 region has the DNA TGTGCCAGCAGTGGCGGACGGGATGAAAAACTGTTTTTT. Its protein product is CASSGGRDEKLFF.

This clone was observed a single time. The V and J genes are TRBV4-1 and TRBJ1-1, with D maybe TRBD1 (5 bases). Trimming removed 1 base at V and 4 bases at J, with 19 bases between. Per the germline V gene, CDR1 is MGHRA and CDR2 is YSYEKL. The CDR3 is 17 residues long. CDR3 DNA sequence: TGCGCCAGCAGCCAAGCCTGGCCGGGGCAGGGAGTCACTGAAGCTTTCTTT. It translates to CASSQAWPGQGVTEAFF.

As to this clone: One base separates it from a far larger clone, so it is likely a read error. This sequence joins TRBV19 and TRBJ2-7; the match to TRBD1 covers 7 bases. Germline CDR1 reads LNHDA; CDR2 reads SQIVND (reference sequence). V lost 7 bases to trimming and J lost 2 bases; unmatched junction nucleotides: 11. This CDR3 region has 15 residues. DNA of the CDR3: TGTGCCAGTAACCAGAGGACAGGAGGACCCTACGAGCAGTACTTC. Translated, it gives CASNQRTGGPYEQYF.